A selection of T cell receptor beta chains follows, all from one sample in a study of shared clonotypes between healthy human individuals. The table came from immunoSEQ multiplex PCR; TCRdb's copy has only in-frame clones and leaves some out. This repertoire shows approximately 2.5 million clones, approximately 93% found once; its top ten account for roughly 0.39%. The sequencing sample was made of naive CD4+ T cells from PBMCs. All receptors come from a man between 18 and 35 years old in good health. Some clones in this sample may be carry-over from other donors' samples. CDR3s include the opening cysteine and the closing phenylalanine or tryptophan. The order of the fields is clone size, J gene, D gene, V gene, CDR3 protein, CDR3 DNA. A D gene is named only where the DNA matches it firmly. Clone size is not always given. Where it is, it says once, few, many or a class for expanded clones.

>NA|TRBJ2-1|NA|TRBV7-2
CASSWIRPYNEQFF
TGTGCCAGCAGCTGGATTAGACCTTACAATGAGCAGTTCTTC
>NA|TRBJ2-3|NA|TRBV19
CASSITGSTDTQYF
TGTGCCAGTAGTATTACGGGGAGCACAGATACGCAGTATTTT
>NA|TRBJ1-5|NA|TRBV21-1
CASGHIGRNQPQHF
TGTGCCAGCGGGCACATAGGACGCAATCAGCCCCAGCATTTT
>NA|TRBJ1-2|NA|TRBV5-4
CASSDWDNMRGYTF
TGTGCCAGCAGCGACTGGGACAACATGAGAGGCTACACCTTC
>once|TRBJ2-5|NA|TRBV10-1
CASGTGTPRETQYF
TGCGCCAGCGGAACCGGGACGCCCAGGGAGACCCAGTACTTC
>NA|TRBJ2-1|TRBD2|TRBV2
CASSVLAEYNEQFF
TGTGCCAGCAGTGTTCTAGCGGAATACAATGAGCAGTTCTTC
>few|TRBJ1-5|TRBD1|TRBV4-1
CASSQTGGQPQHF
TGCGCCAGCAGCCAGACAGGGGGCCAGCCCCAGCATTTT
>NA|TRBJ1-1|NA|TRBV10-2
CASSEDLRGWGAFF
TGCGCCAGCAGTGAGGATCTCAGGGGTTGGGGAGCTTTCTTT
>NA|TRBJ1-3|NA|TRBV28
CASSGGGNTIYF
TGTGCCAGCAGTGGTGGAGGAAACACCATATATTTT
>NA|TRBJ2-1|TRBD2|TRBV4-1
CASSPPGLRWFF
TGCGCCAGCAGCCCCCCGGGACTAAGGTGGTTCTTC
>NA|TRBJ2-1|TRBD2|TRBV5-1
CASSSSFSGPESSYNEQFF
TGCGCCAGCAGCTCGAGTTTTAGCGGGCCCGAGAGCTCCTACAATGAGCAGTTCTTC
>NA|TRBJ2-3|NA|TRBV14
CASSQARGADTQYF
TGTGCCAGCAGCCAAGCGCGCGGGGCAGATACGCAGTATTTT
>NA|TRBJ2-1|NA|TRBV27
CASSFSGGAGEQFF
TGTGCCAGCAGTTTTAGTGGGGGGGCAGGTGAGCAGTTCTTC
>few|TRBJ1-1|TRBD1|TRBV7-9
CASSLVQGDTEAFF
TGTGCCAGCAGCTTGGTCCAGGGGGACACTGAAGCTTTCTTT
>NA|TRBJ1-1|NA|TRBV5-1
CASSLSVGGVPEAFF
TGCGCCAGCAGCTTGAGCGTTGGCGGGGTACCTGAAGCTTTCTTT
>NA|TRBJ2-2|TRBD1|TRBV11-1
CATQTGQGRSGELFF
TGTGCCACTCAAACGGGACAGGGAAGGTCCGGGGAGCTGTTTTTT
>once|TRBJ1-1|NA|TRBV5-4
CASSSAPGRRMEEAFF
TGTGCCAGCAGCTCAGCACCGGGACGGCGAATGGAAGAAGCTTTCTTT
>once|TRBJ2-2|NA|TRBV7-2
CASSYSPWGATGELFF
TGTGCCAGCAGCTATTCCCCTTGGGGGGCCACCGGGGAGCTGTTTTTT
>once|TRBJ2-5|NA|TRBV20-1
CSATPEETQYF
TGCAGTGCTACACCGGAGGAGACCCAGTACTTC
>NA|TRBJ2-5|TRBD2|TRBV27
CASSLSRAGGLKTQYF
TGTGCCAGCAGTTTAAGTCGCGCGGGAGGCCTCAAGACCCAGTACTTC
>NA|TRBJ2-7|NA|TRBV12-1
CASSFFKYPYPYEQYF
TGTGCCAGCAGCTTTTTCAAGTACCCCTATCCCTACGAGCAGTACTTC
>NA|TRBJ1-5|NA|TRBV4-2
CASSQELLPSGQPQHF
TGTGCCAGCAGCCAAGAGTTATTACCTTCGGGACAGCCCCAGCATTTT
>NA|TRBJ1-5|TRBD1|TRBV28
CASSPGTGYSNQPQHF
TGTGCCAGCAGTCCAGGGACAGGGTATAGCAATCAGCCCCAGCATTTT
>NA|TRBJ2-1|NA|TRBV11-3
CASSLETDEQFF
TGTGCCAGCAGCTTAGAAACGGATGAGCAGTTCTTC
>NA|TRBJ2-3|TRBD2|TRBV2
CASTPSGRTDTQYF
TGTGCCAGCACTCCTAGCGGGAGGACAGATACGCAGTATTTT
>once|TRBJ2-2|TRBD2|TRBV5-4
CASSATSGSVVGELFF
TGTGCCAGCAGCGCCACTAGCGGGAGCGTGGTCGGGGAGCTGTTTTTT
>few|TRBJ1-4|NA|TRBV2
CASSDRDRFTLFF
TGTGCCAGCAGTGATCGAGACAGGTTCACACTGTTTTTT
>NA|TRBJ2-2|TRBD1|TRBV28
CASSPHGTGPTGELFF
TGTGCCAGCAGTCCCCACGGGACAGGTCCCACCGGGGAGCTGTTTTTT
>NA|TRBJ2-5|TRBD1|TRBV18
CASSPTLQGEQETQYF
TGTGCCAGCTCACCCACGTTACAGGGGGAGCAAGAGACCCAGTACTTC
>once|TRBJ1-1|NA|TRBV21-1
CASYTQVNTEAFF
TGTGCCAGTTATACTCAGGTGAACACTGAAGCTTTCTTT
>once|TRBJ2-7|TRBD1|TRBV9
CASSVGTGPYEQYF
TGTGCCAGCAGCGTAGGGACAGGGCCGTACGAGCAGTACTTC
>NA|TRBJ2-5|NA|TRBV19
CASSISGAETQYF
TGTGCCAGTAGTATTTCAGGGGCTGAGACCCAGTACTTC
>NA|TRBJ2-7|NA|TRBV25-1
CASSGAGGYEQYF
TGTGCCAGCAGTGGGGCTGGAGGGTACGAGCAGTACTTC